The sequence of this TCR beta chain was determined in a study of cytomegalovirus exposure and HLA in healthy donors. In regard to this clone: Its antigen remains unknown.

The primer mix had 60 Vbeta and 13 Jbeta primers. Data came from immunoSEQ multiplex PCR; TCRdb stores just in-frame clones and leaves some out. The sample carries approximately 93,000 clones, about four fifths recorded once. Overall study results and limits: With further analysis later on, most CMV-associated TCR beta chains appeared HLA-restricted.

Sequences were obtained from PBMCs. The source of this sequence is a male donor in good health and CMV-seropositive.

Here the CDR3 reads CASPLQGHYPEYYTF. Here the CDR3 DNA reads TGCGCCAGCCCCTTACAGGGTCACTACCCAGAATACTACACCTTC. The chain is built from TRBV5-1 and TRBJ1-2; TRBD1 is a possible D gene (6 bases). With 7 bases removed from V and 10 bases from J, the gap between germline ends came to 26 bases. Germline CDR1 reads SGHRS; CDR2 reads YFSETQ. The CDR3 loop spans 15 amino acids.